This TCR beta chain was captured by sequencing in a study of tumor and adjacent non-tumor tissue in lung cancer. This sample's RNA came from whole unsorted tissue. A modified ARM-PCR protocol with three rounds of nested PCR amplified TCRbeta. MiXCR was run by TCRdb on the multiplex PCR reads, yielding one entry per CDR3 protein. The sample lists about 140,000 distinct CDR3 sequences, around 65% seen once, with roughly 20% in the top ten. The material sequenced was lung tumor tissue. The source of this sequence is a man between 60 and 75 years old with small cell lung cancer.

For the CDR3, the DNA is TGTGCCAGCAGTGGGGGGACCGGAATTTCACCCCTCCACTTT. Amino acid sequence: CASSGGTGISPLHF. The chain couples TRBV6-1 to TRBJ1-6, with D perhaps matching TRBD1 (5 bases). V lost 4 bases and J lost 9, with 13 bases in between. The germline V gene encodes CDR1 MNHNS and CDR2 SASEGT. CDR3 length: 14 residues.